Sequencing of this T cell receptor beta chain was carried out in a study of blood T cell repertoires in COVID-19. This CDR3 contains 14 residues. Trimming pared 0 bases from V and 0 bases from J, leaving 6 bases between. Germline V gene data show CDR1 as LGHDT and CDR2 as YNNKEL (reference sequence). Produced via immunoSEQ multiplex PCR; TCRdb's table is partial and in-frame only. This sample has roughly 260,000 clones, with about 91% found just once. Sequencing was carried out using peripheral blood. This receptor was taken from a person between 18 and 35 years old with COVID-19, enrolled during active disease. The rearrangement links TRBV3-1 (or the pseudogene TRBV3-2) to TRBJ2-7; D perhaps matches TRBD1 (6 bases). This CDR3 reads CASSQEGASYEQYF. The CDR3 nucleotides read TGTGCCAGCAGCCAAGAGGGGGCCTCCTACGAGCAGTACTTC.